Listed below are T cell receptor beta chains from one sample, sequenced in a study of cytomegalovirus exposure and HLA in healthy donors. Some clones are missing from TCRdb's copy, which holds only in-frame ones; the method was immunoSEQ multiplex PCR. The data contain about 120,000 clones, roughly 80% of them singletons. Sequencing input: PBMCs. The receptors here all came from a woman aged 40 to 50 in good health and CMV-seronegative. CDR3s include the opening cysteine and the closing phenylalanine or tryptophan. The order of the fields is D gene, clone size, J gene, V gene, CDR3 protein, CDR3 DNA. D genes are given only for firm matches. A clone size is listed for some rows: how often the clone was seen (once, few, many), or a class if it is expanded.

D gene: TRBD2; clone size: few; J gene: TRBJ2-1; V gene: TRBV7-3; CDR3 protein: CASSWGSGGGLNEQFF; CDR3 DNA: TGTGCCAGCAGCTGGGGAAGCGGGGGGGGGCTAAATGAGCAGTTCTTC
D gene: TRBD1; clone size: NA; J gene: TRBJ2-3; V gene: TRBV6-1; CDR3 protein: CASAQGVLTDTQYF; CDR3 DNA: TGTGCCAGCGCCCAGGGGGTGCTCACAGATACGCAGTATTTT
D gene: TRBD1; clone size: NA; J gene: TRBJ1-2; V gene: TRBV18; CDR3 protein: CASSPGQGFGGYTF; CDR3 DNA: TGTGCCAGCTCACCTGGACAGGGGTTCGGTGGCTACACCTTC
D gene: NA; clone size: NA; J gene: TRBJ1-5; V gene: TRBV6-4; CDR3 protein: CASNTSGLVRGSNQPQHF; CDR3 DNA: TGTGCCAGCAACACATCAGGCCTTGTAAGGGGTAGCAATCAGCCCCAGCATTTT
D gene: NA; clone size: NA; J gene: TRBJ1-4; V gene: TRBV7-6; CDR3 protein: CASSLDRDEKLFF; CDR3 DNA: TGTGCCAGCAGCTTAGACAGGGATGAAAAACTGTTTTTT
D gene: TRBD2; clone size: NA; J gene: TRBJ2-4; V gene: TRBV28; CDR3 protein: CASSSNSGSGNIQYF; CDR3 DNA: TGTGCCAGCAGTTCCAATAGCGGGAGCGGGAACATTCAGTACTTC
D gene: NA; clone size: once; J gene: TRBJ1-5; V gene: TRBV19; CDR3 protein: CASRGLSNQPQHF; CDR3 DNA: TGTGCCAGTAGGGGACTTAGCAATCAGCCCCAGCATTTT
D gene: NA; clone size: NA; J gene: TRBJ2-6; V gene: TRBV10-3; CDR3 protein: CASSELDSSGANVLTF; CDR3 DNA: TGTGCCAGCAGTGAATTGGACAGCTCTGGGGCCAACGTCCTGACTTTC
D gene: NA; clone size: NA; J gene: TRBJ1-5; V gene: TRBV15; CDR3 protein: CATSRDRQANQPQHF; CDR3 DNA: TGTGCCACCAGCAGAGATCGACAGGCTAATCAGCCCCAGCATTTT
D gene: TRBD2; clone size: once; J gene: TRBJ2-1; V gene: TRBV5-6; CDR3 protein: CASSLSSGGLNEQFF; CDR3 DNA: TGTGCCAGCAGCTTGTCAAGCGGGGGGCTAAATGAGCAGTTCTTC
D gene: NA; clone size: NA; J gene: TRBJ1-1; V gene: TRBV6-1; CDR3 protein: CASSEPGAGAEAFF; CDR3 DNA: TGTGCCAGCAGTGAACCTGGGGCGGGAGCTGAAGCTTTCTTT
D gene: NA; clone size: few; J gene: TRBJ2-7; V gene: TRBV5-1; CDR3 protein: CASSLVAYSPSYEQYF; CDR3 DNA: TGCGCCAGCAGCTTGGTTGCCTATTCTCCCTCCTACGAGCAGTACTTC
D gene: NA; clone size: NA; J gene: TRBJ1-6; V gene: TRBV4-1; CDR3 protein: CASSQGQAGLRNSPLHF; CDR3 DNA: TGCGCCAGCAGCCAAGGACAAGCGGGACTCCGTAATTCACCCCTCCACTTT
D gene: NA; clone size: few; J gene: TRBJ1-5; V gene: TRBV19; CDR3 protein: CASTPGRLLGPQHF; CDR3 DNA: TGTGCCAGTACGCCAGGCAGGCTTTTGGGGCCCCAGCATTTT
D gene: NA; clone size: NA; J gene: TRBJ2-1; V gene: TRBV19; CDR3 protein: CASSIDWSSYNEQFF; CDR3 DNA: TGTGCCAGTAGCATCGACTGGAGCTCCTACAATGAGCAGTTCTTC
D gene: TRBD2; clone size: few; J gene: TRBJ2-7; V gene: TRBV4-3; CDR3 protein: CASSQAGAGVSYEQYF; CDR3 DNA: TGCGCCAGCAGCCAAGCCGGAGCGGGAGTCTCCTACGAGCAGTACTTC
D gene: TRBD1; clone size: NA; J gene: TRBJ2-7; V gene: TRBV6-6; CDR3 protein: CASVPGQGGSYEQYF; CDR3 DNA: TGTGCCAGCGTTCCGGGACAGGGGGGCAGCTACGAGCAGTACTTC
D gene: NA; clone size: few; J gene: TRBJ1-2; V gene: TRBV10-3; CDR3 protein: CAISLQDAYTF; CDR3 DNA: TGTGCCATCAGCCTACAGGACGCCTACACCTTC
D gene: NA; clone size: NA; J gene: TRBJ2-3; V gene: TRBV6-5; CDR3 protein: CASSYSGGPTDTQYF; CDR3 DNA: TGTGCCAGCAGTTACTCGGGGGGGCCCACAGATACGCAGTATTTT
D gene: NA; clone size: NA; J gene: TRBJ2-2; V gene: TRBV5-1; CDR3 protein: CASSFRERNTGELFF; CDR3 DNA: TGCGCCAGCAGCTTCCGAGAAAGGAACACCGGGGAGCTGTTTTTT
D gene: NA; clone size: NA; J gene: TRBJ2-7; V gene: TRBV28; CDR3 protein: CASSFRGQNFYEQYF; CDR3 DNA: TGTGCCAGCAGTTTTAGAGGACAGAATTTCTACGAGCAGTACTTC
D gene: NA; clone size: NA; J gene: TRBJ1-1; V gene: TRBV19; CDR3 protein: CASSIGGAPNTEAFF; CDR3 DNA: TGTGCCAGTAGTATTGGGGGGGCTCCGAACACTGAAGCTTTCTTT
D gene: TRBD2; clone size: NA; J gene: TRBJ2-1; V gene: TRBV7-2; CDR3 protein: CASSPRTGGAYNEQFF; CDR3 DNA: TGTGCCAGCAGCCCCCGGACCGGGGGGGCCTACAATGAGCAGTTCTTC
D gene: TRBD2; clone size: few; J gene: TRBJ2-7; V gene: TRBV27; CDR3 protein: CASNPRGAGGRLYEQYF; CDR3 DNA: TGTGCCAGCAACCCTCGGGGGGCGGGAGGCCGTCTCTACGAGCAGTACTTC
D gene: TRBD1; clone size: NA; J gene: TRBJ2-3; V gene: TRBV7-6; CDR3 protein: CASSLMGQEPLTDTQYF; CDR3 DNA: TGTGCCAGCAGCCTAATGGGACAGGAGCCTCTCACAGATACGCAGTATTTT
D gene: NA; clone size: NA; J gene: TRBJ1-2; V gene: TRBV28; CDR3 protein: CASRKGQTYGYTF; CDR3 DNA: TGTGCCAGCAGAAAAGGACAAACCTATGGCTACACCTTC
D gene: TRBD2; clone size: NA; J gene: TRBJ2-5; V gene: TRBV7-2; CDR3 protein: CASSLAWGEGETQYF; CDR3 DNA: TGTGCCAGCAGCTTAGCTTGGGGGGAGGGCGAGACCCAGTACTTC
D gene: NA; clone size: NA; J gene: TRBJ1-3; V gene: TRBV4-1; CDR3 protein: CASSQGRGATGNTIYF; CDR3 DNA: TGCGCCAGCAGCCAAGGGCGGGGGGCCACTGGAAACACCATATATTTT
D gene: NA; clone size: NA; J gene: TRBJ2-3; V gene: TRBV20-1; CDR3 protein: CSATPGDTQYF; CDR3 DNA: TGCAGTGCTACCCCGGGGGATACGCAGTATTTT
D gene: TRBD2; clone size: NA; J gene: TRBJ2-5; V gene: TRBV9; CDR3 protein: CASSVDIAGVLETQYF; CDR3 DNA: TGTGCCAGCAGCGTAGACATAGCGGGAGTTTTAGAGACCCAGTACTTC
D gene: TRBD1; clone size: NA; J gene: TRBJ2-1; V gene: TRBV5-1; CDR3 protein: CASSFGQGTYNEQFF; CDR3 DNA: TGCGCCAGCAGCTTCGGACAGGGAACCTACAATGAGCAGTTCTTC
D gene: NA; clone size: NA; J gene: TRBJ2-5; V gene: TRBV21-1; CDR3 protein: CASNKALGSHGRETQYF; CDR3 DNA: TGTGCCAGCAACAAAGCGCTCGGCAGCCATGGGAGGGAGACCCAGTACTTC